A single sample is the source of the 5 T cell receptor beta chains below, sequenced in a study of blood T cell repertoires in COVID-19. This table comes from immunoSEQ multiplex PCR, and its TCRdb copy is limited to in-frame clones, with some not included. The sample records approximately 500,000 clones, 70% to 90% being singletons. Sequencing input: peripheral blood. These receptors were taken from a human donor in a cohort sampled during active COVID-19.

The chain employs TRBV4-1 and TRBJ2-7; 7 bases align to TRBD2. The CDR3 has 15 amino acids. CDR1 MGHRA and CDR2 YSYEKL come from the germline V gene. V dropped 3 bases and J dropped 5; count of bases not matched to a gene: 10. In DNA form, the CDR3 reads TGCGCCAGCAGCCAGACCCCCGCGGGAGAAAACGAGCAGTACTTC. Its translation is CASSQTPAGENEQYF.

This clone appeared once. The chain employs TRBV12-5 and TRBJ2-1, with D possibly being TRBD2 (6 bases). Germline V gene lookup returns CDR1 LGHNT and CDR2 FRNRAP. The CDR3 sequence is 15 residues long. Trimming stripped 8 bases from V and 5 bases from J, with 19 bases between. The CDR3 protein is CASPMGGGGDNEQFF. Here the CDR3 DNA reads TGTGCTAGTCCCATGGGGGGAGGAGGGGACAATGAGCAGTTCTTC. Supplemented by reference TRBV12-5 and TRBJ2-1, the full variable domain reads DARVTQTPRHKVTEMGQEVTMRCQPILGHNTVFWYRQTMMQGLELLAYFRNRAPLDDSGMPKDRFSAEMPDATLATLKIQPSEPRDSAVYFCASPMGGGGDNEQFFGPGTRLTVL.

This clone has just one count. The chain recombines TRBV11-3 with TRBJ2-1; 10 nucleotides match TRBD2. V was pared by 2 bases and J by 8 bases, with 12 bases of the junction left unmatched. CDR1 is SGHNT, CDR2 YENEEA, per germline. The CDR3 length is 17 residues. The DNA of the CDR3 is TGTGCCAGCAGCTTAACATCCCTAGCGGGAGCGAACCATGAGCAGTTCTTC. Amino acid sequence: CASSLTSLAGANHEQFF.

This chain joins TRBV5-4 and TRBJ2-3; D remains ambiguous. Germline V gives CDR1 SGHNT, CDR2 YYREEE (reference sequence). V lost 0 bases and J 0 bases, leaving 20 bases between the germline ends. The CDR3 runs to 19 residues. DNA of the CDR3: TGTGCCAGCAGCTTGGCCACGAGCGCGTCAAGAACGAGCACAGATACGCAGTATTTT. Protein sequence: CASSLATSASRTSTDTQYF. The whole variable domain, remainder taken from reference TRBV5-4 and TRBJ2-3, is ETGVTQSPTHLIKTRGQQVTLRCSSQSGHNTVSWYQQALGQGPQFIFQYYREEENGRGNFPPRFSGLQFPNYSSELNVNALELDDSALYLCASSLATSASRTSTDTQYFGPGTRLTVL.

The genes are TRBV28 and TRBJ2-5; TRBD1 matches at 10 bases. This CDR3 spans 16 amino acids. Trimming took 2 bases from V and 4 from J; bases not matched to a gene: 7. Germline CDR1 is MDHEN and CDR2 is SYDVKM. The CDR3: CASSLGGTGEGETQYF. Here the CDR3 DNA reads TGTGCCAGCAGTTTAGGGGGGACAGGGGAAGGAGAGACCCAGTACTTC.